This T cell receptor (beta chain) was sequenced for a study of cytomegalovirus exposure and HLA in healthy donors. The CDR3 is made up of 15 amino acids. Looked up from germline, CDR1 is SGDLS and CDR2 is YYNGEE. Trimming removed 2 bases from V and 5 bases from J; junction bases left unmatched: 7. Study-wide points: The listing of roughly 160 TCR beta chains classed them as cytomegalovirus-associated. Three CMV-associated chains were confirmed in vitro to be specific for CMV antigens.

Remarks on this clone: Its matching antigen is unknown.

Primers included in the PCR were 60 Vbeta and 13 Jbeta primers. Sequencing used immunoSEQ multiplex PCR; TCRdb keeps in-frame clones, though not all of them. The sample carries about 180,000 clones, about 80% recorded once. The source of this sequence is a man aged 18 to 30 in good health and CMV-seronegative. The chain recombines TRBV9 with TRBJ2-5; TRBD2 aligns across 9 bases. Sample: PBMCs. CDR3 coding DNA: TGTGCCAGCAGCGTTAGCGGGGGCCGAGGGGAGACCCAGTACTTC. Protein product: CASSVSGGRGETQYF.